The TCR beta chain under discussion was sequenced for a study of shared clonotypes between healthy human individuals. An assay was performed, and its level was deep. Approximately 30,000 T cell genomes (approximately 210 ng DNA) went into each sorted-subset replicate. Sequenced by immunoSEQ multiplex PCR; TCRdb stores in-frame clones only, minus some. The sample has more than 2 million clones; 85% to 95% are singletons. This clone was detected only once. V was clipped by 6 bases and J by 2 bases, with 13 bases between them. This CDR3 is built from 14 residues. Per the germline V gene, CDR1 is SGHRS and CDR2 is YFSETQ. Partitioning of CD4+ cells yielded a CD45RA+ naive subset and a CD45RA-negative memory subset.

Source material: naive CD4+ T cells sorted from blood. Subset described: CD45RA+ positively selected. The sequence came from a man younger than 35 in good health. This chain links TRBV5-1 with TRBJ2-3; maybe TRBD1 (6 bases). The CDR3 DNA sequence: TGCGCCAGCAACACCCGACAGGACACAGATACGCAGTATTTT. Its protein product is CASNTRQDTDTQYF.